This passage covers 7 T cell receptor beta chains from one sample sequenced in a study of metastatic and nonmetastatic thyroid tumors. Before thyroid surgery, none of the patients had received any treatment. TCRdb reanalyzed the PCR reads with MiXCR. The table has around 26,000 clones, roughly 18% seen once. The material sequenced was blood. All receptors derive from a male donor with papillary thyroid cancer or a benign thyroid nodule (not recorded which). Some clones in this sample may be carry-over from other donors' samples.

This clone was recorded many times. This rearrangement joins TRBV5-1 to TRBJ1-1; D is perhaps TRBD1 (6 bases). This CDR3 has 15 amino acids. Germline values: CDR1 SGHRS, CDR2 YFSETQ. V lost 4 bases, J lost 4 bases, and 17 bases lay in between. CDR3 residues: CASSTQYDRPTEAFF. Here the CDR3 DNA reads TGCGCCAGCAGCACCCAGTATGACAGGCCCACTGAAGCTTTCTTT.

Points on this clone: The sample contains more than one DNA sequence encoding this CDR3. This CDR3 reads CASSLAPRTRTEAFF. The DNA of the CDR3 is TGTGCCAGCAGCTTAGCTCCACGTACCCGCACTGAAGCTTTCTTT. The V call is TRBV7-2, the J call TRBJ1-1; no firm D call. In germline, CDR1 is SGHTA, CDR2 FQGNSA. This CDR3 spans 15 amino acids. The V end was cut by 0 bases, the J end by 4 bases, with 12 bases between.

The sample holds many counts of this clone. V usage is TRBV13 and J usage is TRBJ2-7; weak D call: TRBD1 (7 bases). Germline CDR1 and CDR2: PRHDT and FYEKMQ (reference sequence). The CDR3 is 15 residues long. V gave up 3 bases and J gave up 1 base, with 13 bases separating them. In DNA form, the CDR3 reads TGTGCCAGCAGCTTGGGGGGACAGCTTTCCTACGAGCAGTACTTC. It translates to CASSLGGQLSYEQYF.

In this sample, this clone turned up a few times. One junction end disagrees with the germline gene, perhaps due to a read error. This chain uses TRBV12-3 or TRBV12-4 with TRBJ2-5; 14 nucleotides align to TRBD2. The CDR3 totals 17 residues. This CDR3 reads CASIPAPGLAGEETQHF. The CDR3, as DNA: TGTGCCAGCATTCCCGCCCCGGGACTAGCGGGGGAAGAGACCCAGCACTTC.

This clone was observed at least ten times. This sequence joins TRBV6-1 and TRBJ2-2; D gene unclear. Germline-derived CDR1 and CDR2 are MNHNS and SASEGT. Trimming pared 6 bases from V and 0 bases from J, leaving 5 bases between. The CDR3 has 13 amino acids. CDR3 in amino acids: CASRLSNTGELFF. The CDR3 DNA sequence: TGTGCCAGCAGATTATCGAACACCGGGGAGCTGTTTTTT.

Points on this clone: Since no conserved phenylalanine or tryptophan closes the CDR3, a read error is the likely cause. The chain joins TRBV28 to TRBJ1-2, with TRBD1 matching over 9 bases. Germline-derived CDR1 and CDR2 are MDHEN and SYDVKM. This CDR3 contains 15 residues. V lost 2 bases, J lost 4 bases, and 5 bases stayed unmatched. CDR3 DNA: TGTGCCAGCAGTTTACCCTTGGACAGGGGCTATGGCTACACCCTC. Residues: CASSLPLDRGYGYTL.

This clone was seen just once. This same CDR3 is encoded by further DNA sequences in the sample. The chain is built from TRBV5-5 and TRBJ2-3; 8 nucleotides agree with TRBD1. In germline, CDR1 is SGHKS, CDR2 YYEKEE (reference sequence). This CDR3 is built from 14 residues. With V trimmed by 3 bases and J by 6 bases, 6 bases remained unmatched. CDR3 amino acids: CASSWARQGDTQYF. In DNA form, the CDR3 reads TGTGCCAGCAGCTGGGCCAGACAGGGGGATACGCAGTATTTT.